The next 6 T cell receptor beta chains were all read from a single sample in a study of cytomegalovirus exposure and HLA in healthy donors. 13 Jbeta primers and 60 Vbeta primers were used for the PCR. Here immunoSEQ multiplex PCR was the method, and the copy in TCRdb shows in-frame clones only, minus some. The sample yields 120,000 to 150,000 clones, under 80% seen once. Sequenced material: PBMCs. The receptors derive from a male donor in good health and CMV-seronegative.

The CDR3 is CASSRTGGLRDGAYEQYF. The CDR3 DNA reads TGTGCCAGTAGTCGGACGGGAGGGCTAAGGGACGGGGCCTACGAGCAGTACTTC. This sequence joins TRBV19 and TRBJ2-7; 8 bases are a match to TRBD2. CDR1 and CDR2 from the germline V gene are LNHDA and SQIVND (reference sequence). The CDR3 sequence is 18 residues long. With 5 bases clipped from V and 2 bases from J, the junction kept 17 bases outside the gene matches. The full variable domain, rest sourced from reference TRBV19 and TRBJ2-7, is DGGITQSPKYLFRKEGQNVTLSCEQNLNHDAMYWYRQDPGQGLRLIYYSQIVNDFQKGDIAEGYSVSREKKESFPLTVTSAQKNPTAFYLCASSRTGGLRDGAYEQYFGPGTRLTVT.

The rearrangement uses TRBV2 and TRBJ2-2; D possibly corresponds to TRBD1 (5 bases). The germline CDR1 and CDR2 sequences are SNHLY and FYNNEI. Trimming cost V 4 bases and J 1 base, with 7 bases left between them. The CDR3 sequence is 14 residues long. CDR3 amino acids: CASSVQENTGELFF. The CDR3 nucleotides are TGTGCCAGCAGTGTACAGGAGAACACCGGGGAGCTGTTTTTT.

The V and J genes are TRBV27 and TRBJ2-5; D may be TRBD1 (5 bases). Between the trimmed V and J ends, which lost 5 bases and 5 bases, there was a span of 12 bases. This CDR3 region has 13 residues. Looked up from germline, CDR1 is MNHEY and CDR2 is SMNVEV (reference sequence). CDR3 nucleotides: TGTGCCAGCAGTCCAAAGGGGCGGGAGACCCAGTACTTC. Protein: CASSPKGRETQYF.

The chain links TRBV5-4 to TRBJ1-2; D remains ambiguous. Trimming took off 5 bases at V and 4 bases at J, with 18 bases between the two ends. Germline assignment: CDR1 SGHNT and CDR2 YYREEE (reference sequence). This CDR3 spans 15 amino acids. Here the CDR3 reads CASRADLGRGYGYTF. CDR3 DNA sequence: TGTGCCAGCAGGGCGGATTTGGGTCGTGGCTATGGCTACACCTTC. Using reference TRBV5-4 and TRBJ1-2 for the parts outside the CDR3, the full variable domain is ETGVTQSPTHLIKTRGQQVTLRCSSQSGHNTVSWYQQALGQGPQFIFQYYREEENGRGNFPPRFSGLQFPNYSSELNVNALELDDSALYLCASRADLGRGYGYTFGSGTRLTVV.

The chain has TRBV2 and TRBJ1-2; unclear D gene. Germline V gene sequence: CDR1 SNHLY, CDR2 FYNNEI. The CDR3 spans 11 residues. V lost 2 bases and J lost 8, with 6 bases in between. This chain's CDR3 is CASSERRGYTF. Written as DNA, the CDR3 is TGTGCCAGCAGTGAACGGCGGGGCTACACCTTC.

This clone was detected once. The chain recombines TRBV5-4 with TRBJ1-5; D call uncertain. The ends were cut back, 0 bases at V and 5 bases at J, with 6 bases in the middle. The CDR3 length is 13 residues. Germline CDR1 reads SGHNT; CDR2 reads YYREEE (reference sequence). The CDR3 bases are TGTGCCAGCAGCTTGGGAGATGATCAGCCCCAGCATTTT. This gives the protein CASSLGDDQPQHF.